Below are 30 T cell receptor beta chains sequenced from a single sample in a study of T cell repertoires in cytomegalovirus infection. TCRdb independently ran MiXCR on the reads; one entry per CDR3 protein. The sample has roughly 920,000 distinct CDR3 sequences, approximately 31% seen once. These receptors lack a known antigen. The input for sequencing was cultured CD8+ T cells from PBMCs, taken from culture after CMV antigen stimulation. Receptor source: a human donor in good health (CMV status not recorded). Some clones in this sample may be carry-over from other donors' samples.

The J gene is TRBJ1-1, the V gene TRBV27; 7 positions agree with TRBD1. V lost 5 bases to trimming and J lost 1 base; unmatched junction nucleotides: 7. CDR1 and CDR2 (germline): MNHEY, SMNVEV (reference sequence). The CDR3 is 15 amino acids. The CDR3 reads CASSGPGQWNTEAFF. CDR3 bases: TGTGCCAGCAGTGGCCCGGGACAGTGGAACACTGAAGCTTTCTTT.

Turning to this clonotype: Relative to the germline gene, one junction end is altered; a read error may explain this. The rearrangement uses TRBV6-5 and TRBJ1-4; D is uncertain. Germline V lookup: CDR1 MNHEY, CDR2 SVGAGI. CDR3 length: 14 residues. The CDR3 nucleotides are TGTGCCAACAGTTCCCTAGTAAAACCTGAAAAACTGTTTTTT. It is translated as CANSSLVKPEKLFF.

This clonotype was detected ten times or more. The chain uses TRBV7-9 and TRBJ1-1, with D possibly TRBD1 on 5 matching bases. Per germline, CDR1 SEHNR and CDR2 FQNEAQ (reference sequence). V was trimmed by 4 bases and J by 8 bases, leaving 14 bases between them. CDR3 length equals 13 residues. The chain's CDR3 is CASSSGLILEAFF. In DNA, the CDR3 is TGTGCCAGCAGCTCAGGGCTAATATTAGAAGCTTTCTTT. Combining the CDR3 with reference TRBV7-9 and TRBJ1-1 gives the whole variable domain DTGVSQNPRHKITKRGQNVTFRCDPISEHNRLYWYRQTLGQGPEFLTYFQNEAQLEKSRLLSDRFSAERPKGSFSTLEIQRTEQGDSAMYLCASSSGLILEAFFGQGTRLTVV.

This clonotype appeared a single time. This chain connects TRBV6-6 to TRBJ2-1, with 11 bases identical to TRBD2. J gave up 2 bases and V 2 bases, and 11 bases lay outside the gene matches. The CDR3 runs 19 residues. Germline assignment: CDR1 MNHNY and CDR2 SVGAGI (reference sequence). The CDR3, as DNA: TGTGCCAGCAGTTACCCCTGTGAGATAGCGGGGGGGCCCTACAATGAGCAGTTCTTC. It yields the protein CASSYPCEIAGGPYNEQFF.

The chain links TRBV29-1 to TRBJ2-4; TRBD1 is a possible D gene (5 bases). In germline, CDR1 is SQVTM, CDR2 ANQGSEA. The ends were cut back, 0 bases at V and 3 bases at J, with 6 bases in the middle. The CDR3 runs 13 residues. The CDR3 nucleotides are TGCAGCGTTGAAGAGACAGACAAAAACATTCAGTACTTC. This translates into CSVEETDKNIQYF.

This sequence joins TRBV27 and TRBJ1-1; D remains unclear. CDR3 length equals 14 residues. Trimming removed 0 bases from V and 2 bases from J, with 7 bases in between. In germline, CDR1 is MNHEY, CDR2 SMNVEV (reference sequence). The CDR3 here is CASSLSGYNTEAFF. CDR3 DNA: TGTGCCAGCAGTTTATCCGGATATAACACTGAAGCTTTCTTT.

The chain recombines TRBV6-4 with TRBJ1-1; 7 nucleotides match TRBD1. Trimming cost V 0 bases and J 6 bases; bases outside gene matches: 10. This CDR3 comprises 16 residues. Germline V lookup: CDR1 MRHNA, CDR2 SNTAGT. The CDR3 here is CASSDSGTAFSSEAFF. The CDR3 coding sequence is TGTGCCAGCAGTGACTCGGGGACAGCCTTTAGCTCTGAAGCTTTCTTT.

The sample holds many counts of this clonotype. This chain links TRBV7-9 with TRBJ2-1; D perhaps matches TRBD1 (6 bases). This CDR3 is built from 14 residues. The germline V gene encodes CDR1 SEHNR and CDR2 FQNEAQ (reference sequence). Trimming shortened V by 4 bases and J by 3 bases, and 10 bases separated the two germline ends. CDR3 in amino acids: CASSYMDSYNEQFF. The CDR3, as DNA: TGTGCCAGCAGCTATATGGACAGCTACAATGAGCAGTTCTTC. Combining the CDR3 with reference TRBV7-9 and TRBJ2-1 gives the whole variable domain DTGVSQNPRHKITKRGQNVTFRCDPISEHNRLYWYRQTLGQGPEFLTYFQNEAQLEKSRLLSDRFSAERPKGSFSTLEIQRTEQGDSAMYLCASSYMDSYNEQFFGPGTRLTVL.

The chain carries TRBV6-2 or TRBV6-3 and TRBJ1-1, with D uncertain. Trimming removed 2 bases at V and 4 bases at J, with 11 bases between. The CDR3 length is 14 residues. The V gene's germline CDR1 is MNHEY and CDR2 SVGEGT. CDR3 sequence (DNA): TGTGCCAGCAGTTACGGTCAGTACCGCACTGAAGCTTTCTTT. Residues: CASSYGQYRTEAFF.

The V call is TRBV15, the J call TRBJ2-7, with D possibly matching TRBD1 (6 bases). Per the germline V gene, CDR1 is LNHNV and CDR2 is YYDKDF (reference sequence). This CDR3 spans 15 amino acids. Trimming removed 3 bases at V and 3 bases at J, with 15 bases between. CDR3 region: CATSSSRGANYEQYF. For the CDR3, the DNA is TGTGCCACCAGCAGTTCCAGGGGAGCGAACTACGAGCAGTACTTC.

In its sample, this clonotype was seen once. This may be a read error, as it is one base from a much larger clone. The conserved final phenylalanine or tryptophan is absent from the CDR3, which likely points to a read error. V gene TRBV7-2 combines with J gene TRBJ2-2; 10 positions agree with TRBD2. The germline CDR1 and CDR2 sequences are SGHTA and FQGNSA. This CDR3 comprises 14 residues. Trimming took 5 bases from V and 7 from J; bases not matched to a gene: 4. The CDR3 region is CASSPLAGVGELFV. The CDR3 nucleotides are TGTGCCAGCAGCCCGCTAGCGGGGGTCGGGGAGCTGTTTGTT.

The chain joins TRBV7-9 to TRBJ2-7; the D gene is possibly TRBD1 (6 bases). Germline assignment: CDR1 SEHNR and CDR2 FQNEAQ (reference sequence). V was pared by 7 bases and J by 5 bases, with 12 bases between. The CDR3 consists of 12 residues. The CDR3 is CASTAAGDEQYV. The CDR3, as DNA: TGTGCCAGCACGGCGGCAGGGGACGAGCAGTACGTC.

V gene TRBV27 combines with J gene TRBJ1-3; no firm D call. CDR3 size: 15 residues. Deletions cut 2 bases from V and 0 bases from J, with 8 bases between. The germline gives CDR1 MNHEY, CDR2 SMNVEV (reference sequence). The CDR3 loop reads CASSLSENSGNTIYF. The CDR3 DNA sequence: TGTGCCAGCAGTTTAAGCGAAAACTCTGGAAACACCATATATTTT.

This clonotype was seen repeatedly, ten times or more. The rearrangement uses TRBV7-2 and TRBJ2-1; the match to TRBD1 covers 9 bases. V was clipped by 8 bases and J by 3 bases; unmatched bases: 8. CDR1 and CDR2 from the germline V gene are SGHTA and FQGNSA. The CDR3 covers 15 residues. The CDR3 DNA sequence: TGTGCCAGCGGGACAGGGTACCTTTTCTACAATGAGCAGTTCTTC. As protein: CASGTGYLFYNEQFF. Complete variable domain (other parts from reference TRBV7-2 and TRBJ2-1): GAGVSQSPSNKVTEKGKDVELRCDPISGHTALYWYRQSLGQGLEFLIYFQGNSAPDKSGLPSDRFSAERTGGSVSTLTIQRTQQEDSAVYLCASGTGYLFYNEQFFGPGTRLTVL.

This chain connects TRBV10-2 to TRBJ1-2; D call uncertain. The germline gives CDR1 WSHSY, CDR2 SAAADI. V dropped 10 bases and J dropped 3 bases, with 15 bases sitting between them. CDR3 size: 13 residues. The CDR3 bases are TGCGCCACCCGACAAGACACCTACTATGGCTACACCTTC. Its protein is CATRQDTYYGYTF.

This sequence joins TRBV6-8 and TRBJ2-5; D possibly uses TRBD1 or TRBD2 (5 bases each). This CDR3 comprises 12 residues. V was clipped by 2 bases and J by 4 bases, with 5 bases between them. Germline lookup yields CDR1 MNHGY and CDR2 SAAAGT. The chain's CDR3 is CASSYGTETQYF. The DNA for the CDR3 is TGTGCCAGCAGTTACGGGACAGAGACCCAGTACTTC.

Regarding this clonotype: One junction end disagrees with the germline gene, perhaps due to a read error. CDR3 nucleotides: TGTGCCAGCAGCGTAGGGGGTGCCCCTGGCAGGGAGCTGTTCTTC. Translation gives CASSVGGAPGRELFF. V gene TRBV9 combines with J gene TRBJ2-1; the D call may be TRBD1 or TRBD2 (5 bases each). This CDR3 has 15 amino acids. CDR1 SGDLS and CDR2 YYNGEE come from the germline V gene.

The table lists this clonotype with many counts. This sequence joins TRBV7-8 and TRBJ1-5; unclear D gene. The CDR3 runs 13 residues. Deletions cut 1 base from V and 7 bases from J, with 8 bases between. Germline CDR1 SGHVS, CDR2 FQNEAQ. In DNA, the CDR3 is TGTGCCAGCAGCTTAGGTTTCCGGCAGCCCCAGCATTTT. Protein sequence: CASSLGFRQPQHF.

This clonotype was counted at least ten times. The CDR3 sequence: CASSLAVDRGNTIYF. The CDR3 DNA sequence: TGTGCCAGCAGCTTAGCCGTCGACAGAGGAAACACCATATATTTT. The chain uses TRBV7-6 and TRBJ1-3; D is perhaps TRBD1 (5 bases). The CDR3 covers 15 residues. Per germline, CDR1 SGHVS and CDR2 FNYEAQ. With 0 bases removed from V and 4 bases from J, the gap between germline ends came to 10 bases.

This clonotype has more than one count but fewer than ten. V is TRBV6-5 and J is TRBJ1-2; 8 positions match TRBD1. V was pared by 0 bases and J by 7 bases, with 4 bases of the junction left unmatched. This CDR3 is built from 14 residues. In germline, CDR1 is MNHEY, CDR2 SVGAGI. CDR3 in amino acids: CASSYSTRGLGYTF. The CDR3 DNA sequence: TGTGCCAGCAGTTACTCGACCAGGGGGCTTGGCTACACCTTC.

This rearrangement joins TRBV2 to TRBJ1-4, with D unclear. Between the trimmed V and J ends, which lost 4 bases and 7 bases, there was a span of 16 bases. This CDR3 region has 15 residues. Germline CDR1 SNHLY, CDR2 FYNNEI. Here the CDR3 DNA reads TGTGCCAGCAGTGCGGTGGAGGGCTGGATTGAAAAACTGTTTTTT. The encoded protein is CASSAVEGWIEKLFF.

This clonotype was seen a handful of times. Compared with germline, one end of the junction differs, possibly owing to a read error. The V gene is TRBV4-1, the J gene TRBJ2-3; a possible D gene is TRBD1 (8 bases). Germline values: CDR1 MGHRA, CDR2 YSYEKL. The CDR3 runs 15 residues. The CDR3 loop reads CASSQDGGGTGTQYF. CDR3 nucleotides: TGCGCCAGCAGCCAAGATGGGGGGGGGACAGGTACGCAGTATTTT.

Many counts were recorded for this clonotype. The chain joins TRBV7-6 to TRBJ2-3; unclear D gene. The CDR3 covers 15 residues. V lost 5 bases, J lost 4 bases, and 16 bases lay in between. CDR1 SGHVS and CDR2 FNYEAQ come from the germline V gene. For the CDR3, the DNA is TGTGCCAGCAGCATCCGGGCAAAAGTCCCAGATACGCAGTATTTT. Amino acid sequence: CASSIRAKVPDTQYF. The full variable domain, in which reference TRBV7-6 and TRBJ2-3 provide the parts outside the CDR3, is GAGVSQSPRYKVTKRGQDVALRCDPISGHVSLYWYRQALGQGPEFLTYFNYEAQQDKSGLPNDRFSAERPEGSISTLTIQRTEQRDSAMYRCASSIRAKVPDTQYFGPGTRLTVL.

This sequence joins TRBV7-8 and TRBJ2-3, with 8 bases aligning to TRBD2. Germline values: CDR1 SGHVS, CDR2 FQNEAQ. V lost 8 bases to trimming and J lost 1 base; unmatched junction nucleotides: 20. The CDR3 has 19 amino acids. The CDR3 DNA is TGTGCCAGCGGCGCAGGACTTGCGGGGGGAACCTGGGGCACAGATACGCAGTATTTT. Residues: CASGAGLAGGTWGTDTQYF.

This clonotype was detected only once. The chain combines TRBV5-8 with TRBJ2-7, with 8 bases lining up with TRBD1. This CDR3 has 15 amino acids. Germline loops: CDR1 SGHTS, CDR2 YDEGEE. The ends lost 4 bases at V and 2 bases at J; junction bases unmatched: 8. The CDR3 DNA sequence: TGTGCCAGCAGCCCGGACAGGGAAGGAACCTACGAGCAGTACGTC. As protein: CASSPDREGTYEQYV.

This clonotype occurred a few times. The CDR3 region has the DNA TGCGCCAGCAGCCAAGTTCTTAGCGGGGGGCAGTTCTTC. This codes for CASSQVLSGGQFF. The chain is built from TRBV4-1 and TRBJ2-1; 9 bases are shared with TRBD2. Trimming at V came to 1 base and at J to 12 bases, leaving 4 bases not matched to a gene. Germline CDR1 is MGHRA and CDR2 is YSYEKL. The CDR3 covers 13 residues.

This chain links TRBV29-1 with TRBJ2-1, with D unclear. Trimming pared 4 bases from V and 5 bases from J, leaving 6 bases between. This CDR3 spans 11 amino acids. Germline CDR1 and CDR2: SQVTM and ANQGSEA. CDR3 amino acids: CSVGLNNEQFF. DNA for the CDR3: TGCAGCGTTGGGCTTAACAATGAGCAGTTCTTC.

The V and J genes are TRBV6-4 and TRBJ2-1; D remains ambiguous. CDR1 and CDR2 from the germline V gene are MRHNA and SNTAGT. The CDR3 consists of 15 residues. Trimming pared 3 bases from V and 7 bases from J, leaving 16 bases between. In DNA form, the CDR3 reads TGTGCCAGCAGTGAAGAACCCCTAGGTGCGAATGAGCAGTTCTTC. As protein: CASSEEPLGANEQFF.

The V gene is TRBV20-1, the J gene TRBJ2-5; the match to TRBD1 covers 7 bases. With 0 bases clipped from V and 5 bases from J, the junction kept 12 bases outside the gene matches. Looked up from germline, CDR1 is DFQATT and CDR2 is SNEGSKA (reference sequence). This CDR3 spans 16 amino acids. The CDR3 loop is CSARDFDRASWETQYF. In DNA form, the CDR3 reads TGCAGTGCTAGAGATTTTGACAGGGCGAGCTGGGAGACCCAGTACTTC.

The gene calls are TRBV12-5 and TRBJ1-2; D may be TRBD1 (5 bases). Germline V gene data show CDR1 as LGHNT and CDR2 as FRNRAP. Trimming cost V 6 bases and J 1 base, with 12 bases left between them. This CDR3 has 14 residues. As DNA, the CDR3 is TGTGCTAGTGGCCGGGGACCGGTTAACTATGGCTACACCTTC. This sequence encodes CASGRGPVNYGYTF.